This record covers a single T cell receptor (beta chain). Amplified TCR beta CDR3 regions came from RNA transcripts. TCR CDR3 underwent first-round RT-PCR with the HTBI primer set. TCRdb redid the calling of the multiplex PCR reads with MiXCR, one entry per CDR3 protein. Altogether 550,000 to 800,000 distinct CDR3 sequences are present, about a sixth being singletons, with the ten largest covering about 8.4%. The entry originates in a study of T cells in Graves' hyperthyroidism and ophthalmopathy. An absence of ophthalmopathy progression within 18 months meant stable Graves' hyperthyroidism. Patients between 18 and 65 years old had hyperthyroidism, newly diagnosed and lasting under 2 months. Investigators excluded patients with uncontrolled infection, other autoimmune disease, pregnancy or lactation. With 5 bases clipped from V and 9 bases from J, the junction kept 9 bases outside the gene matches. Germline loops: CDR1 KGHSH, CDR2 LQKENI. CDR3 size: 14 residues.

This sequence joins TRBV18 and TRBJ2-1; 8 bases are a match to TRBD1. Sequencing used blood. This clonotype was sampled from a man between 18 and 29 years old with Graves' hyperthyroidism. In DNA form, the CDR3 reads TGTGCCAGCTCAGCCGAAATAGACAGGGGTGAGCAGTTCTTC. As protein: CASSAEIDRGEQFF.